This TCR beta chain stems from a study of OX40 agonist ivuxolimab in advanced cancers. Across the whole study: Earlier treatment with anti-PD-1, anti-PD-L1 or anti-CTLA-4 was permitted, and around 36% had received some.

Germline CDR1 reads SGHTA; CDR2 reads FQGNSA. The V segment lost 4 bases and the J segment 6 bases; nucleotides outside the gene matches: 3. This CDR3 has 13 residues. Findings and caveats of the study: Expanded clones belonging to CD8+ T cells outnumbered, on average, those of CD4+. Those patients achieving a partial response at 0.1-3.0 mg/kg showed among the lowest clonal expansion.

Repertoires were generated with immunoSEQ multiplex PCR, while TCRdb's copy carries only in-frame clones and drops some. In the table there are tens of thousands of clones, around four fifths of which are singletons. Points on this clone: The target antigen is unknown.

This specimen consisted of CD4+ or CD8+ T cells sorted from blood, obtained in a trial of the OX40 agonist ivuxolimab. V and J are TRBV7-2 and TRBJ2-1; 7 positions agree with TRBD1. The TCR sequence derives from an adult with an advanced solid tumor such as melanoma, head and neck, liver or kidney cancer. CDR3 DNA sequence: TGTGCCAGCAGCTCGACAGGGCCCAATGAGCAGTTCTTC. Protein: CASSSTGPNEQFF.